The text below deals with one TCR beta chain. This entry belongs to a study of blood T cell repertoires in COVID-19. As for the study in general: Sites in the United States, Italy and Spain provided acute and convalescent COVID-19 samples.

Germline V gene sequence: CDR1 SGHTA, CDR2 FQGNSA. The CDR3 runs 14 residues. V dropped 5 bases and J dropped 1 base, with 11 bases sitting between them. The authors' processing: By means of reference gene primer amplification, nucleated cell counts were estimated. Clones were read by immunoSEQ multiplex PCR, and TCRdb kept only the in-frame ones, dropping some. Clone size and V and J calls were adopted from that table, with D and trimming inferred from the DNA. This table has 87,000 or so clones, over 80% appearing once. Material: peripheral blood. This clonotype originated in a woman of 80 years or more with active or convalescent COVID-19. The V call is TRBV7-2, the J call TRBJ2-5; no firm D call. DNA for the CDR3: TGTGCCAGCAGCCAACGGGTATCCCAAGAGACCCAGTACTTC. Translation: CASSQRVSQETQYF. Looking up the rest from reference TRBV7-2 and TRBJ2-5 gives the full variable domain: GAGVSQSPSNKVTEKGKDVELRCDPISGHTALYWYRQSLGQGLEFLIYFQGNSAPDKSGLPSDRFSAERTGGSVSTLTIQRTQQEDSAVYLCASSQRVSQETQYFGPGTRLLVL.